This TCR beta chain was sequenced during a study of human T cells and chemical hapten exposure. Study overall: The study enrolled mostly female patients with alopecia areata, totalis or universalis.

TCRdb re-analysed the RACE reads in MiXCR, keeping a single row per CDR3 protein. This table holds 110,000 or so distinct CDR3 sequences, approximately 36% found once. Trimming removed 1 base from V and 2 bases from J, with 13 bases in between. The CDR3 is made up of 16 amino acids. Germline lookup yields CDR1 SEHNR and CDR2 FQNEAQ (reference sequence). Stated time point: patch test 3, about 24 weeks after DPC sensitization. As to treatment: therapeutic diphenylcyclopropenone sensitization with weekly scalp DPC. This TCR derives from a middle-aged man with alopecia areata. Some clones in this sample may be carry-over from other donors' samples. This chain joins TRBV7-9 and TRBJ2-3; D ambiguous. The sequencing here drew on whole blood, taken in connection with sensitization to the hapten diphenylcyclopropenone (DPC). This chain's CDR3 is CASSLGVQILTDTQYF. The CDR3 DNA sequence: TGTGCCAGCAGCTTAGGGGTCCAGATTCTCACAGATACGCAGTATTTT.